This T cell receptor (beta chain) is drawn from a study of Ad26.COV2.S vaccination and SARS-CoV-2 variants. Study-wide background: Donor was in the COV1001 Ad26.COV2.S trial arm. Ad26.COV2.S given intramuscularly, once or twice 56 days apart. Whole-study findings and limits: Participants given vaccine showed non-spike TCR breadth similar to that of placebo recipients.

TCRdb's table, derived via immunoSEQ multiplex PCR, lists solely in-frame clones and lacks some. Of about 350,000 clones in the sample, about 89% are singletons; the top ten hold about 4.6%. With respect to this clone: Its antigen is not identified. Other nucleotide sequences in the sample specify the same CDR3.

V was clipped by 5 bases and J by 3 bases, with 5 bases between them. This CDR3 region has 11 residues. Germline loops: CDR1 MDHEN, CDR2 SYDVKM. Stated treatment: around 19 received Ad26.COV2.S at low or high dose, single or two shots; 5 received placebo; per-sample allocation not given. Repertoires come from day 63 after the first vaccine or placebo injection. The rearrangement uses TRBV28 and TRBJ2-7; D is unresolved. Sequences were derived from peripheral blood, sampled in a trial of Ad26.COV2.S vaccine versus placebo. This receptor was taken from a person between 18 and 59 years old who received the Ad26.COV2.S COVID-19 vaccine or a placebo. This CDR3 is CASSLGYEQYF. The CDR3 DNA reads TGTGCCAGCAGTCTGGGCTACGAGCAGTACTTC. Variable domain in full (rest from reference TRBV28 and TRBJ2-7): DVKVTQSSRYLVKRTGEKVFLECVQDMDHENMFWYRQDPGLGLRLIYFSYDVKMKEKGDIPEGYSVSREKKERFSLILESASTNQTSMYLCASSLGYEQYFGPGTRLTVT.